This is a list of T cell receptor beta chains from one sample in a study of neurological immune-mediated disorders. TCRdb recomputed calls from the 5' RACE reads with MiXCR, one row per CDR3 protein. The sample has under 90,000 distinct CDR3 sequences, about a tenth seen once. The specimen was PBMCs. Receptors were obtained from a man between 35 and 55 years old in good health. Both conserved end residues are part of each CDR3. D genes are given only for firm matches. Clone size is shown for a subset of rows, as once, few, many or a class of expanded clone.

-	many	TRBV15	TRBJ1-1	CATSTWAATNTEAFF	TGTGCCACCAGCACCTGGGCAGCGACGAACACTGAAGCTTTCTTT
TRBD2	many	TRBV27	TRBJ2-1	CASSMRTSAYNEQFF	TGTGCCAGCAGTATGAGGACTAGCGCCTACAATGAGCAGTTCTTC
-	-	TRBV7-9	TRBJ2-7	CASSLAAREQYF	TGTGCCAGCAGCTTAGCTGCACGCGAGCAGTACTTC
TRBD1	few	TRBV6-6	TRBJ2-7	CASWTGSSYEQYF	TGTGCCAGTTGGACAGGGAGCTCCTACGAGCAGTACTTC
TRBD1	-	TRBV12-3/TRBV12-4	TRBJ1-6	CASRLGTGVNSPLHF	TGTGCCAGCAGATTGGGGACAGGGGTAAATTCACCCCTCCACTTT
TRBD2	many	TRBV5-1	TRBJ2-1	CASSSDSGRGNEQFF	TGCGCCAGCAGCTCGGACAGCGGGAGGGGCAATGAGCAGTTCTTC
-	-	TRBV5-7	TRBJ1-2	CASSRRPANYGYTF	TGTGCCAGCAGCCGCAGACCCGCCAACTATGGCTACACCTTC
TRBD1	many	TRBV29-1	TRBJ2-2	CSAWTGLNTGELFF	TGCAGCGCTTGGACAGGGTTGAACACCGGGGAGCTGTTTTTT
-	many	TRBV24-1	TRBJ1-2	CATSDFPRSYGYTF	TGTGCCACCAGTGATTTTCCGAGAAGCTATGGCTACACCTTC
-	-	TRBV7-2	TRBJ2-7	CASSPFRDTNEQNF	TGTGCCAGTAGCCCCTTCCGGGACACCAACGAGCAGAACTTC
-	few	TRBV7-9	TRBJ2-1	CASRAGQLDNEQFF	TGTGCCAGCAGGGCGGGACAGCTAGACAATGAGCAGTTCTTC
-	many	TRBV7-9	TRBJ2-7	CASSFQGDEQYF	TGTGCCAGCAGTTTCCAGGGTGACGAGCAGTACTTC
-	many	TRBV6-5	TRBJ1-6	CASSSTGIQGTPLHF	TGTGCCAGCAGCTCAACGGGGATACAGGGTACACCCCTCCACTTT
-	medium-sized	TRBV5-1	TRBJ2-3	CASSLENAPADTQYF	TGCGCCAGCAGCTTAGAAAACGCTCCAGCAGATACGCAGTATTTT
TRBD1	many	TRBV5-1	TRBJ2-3	CASSLTAVGQGNTDTQYF	TGCGCCAGCAGCTTGACGGCAGTCGGACAGGGGAACACAGATACGCAGTATTTT
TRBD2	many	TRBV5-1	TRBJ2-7	CASSLGLAGGSSYEQYF	TGCGCCAGCAGCTTGGGACTAGCGGGAGGATCCTCCTACGAGCAGTACTTC
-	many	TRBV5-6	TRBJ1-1	CASSLRPRTNAEAFF	TGTGCCAGCAGCTTGAGACCCCGGACCAACGCTGAAGCTTTCTTT
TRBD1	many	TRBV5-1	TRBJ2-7	CASSPGTVYEQYF	TGCGCCAGCAGCCCGGGGACAGTCTACGAGCAGTACTTC
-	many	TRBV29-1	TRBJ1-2	CIPDLNYGYTF	TGCATCCCCGACTTGAACTATGGCTACACCTTC
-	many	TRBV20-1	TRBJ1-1	CSASQNTEAFF	TGCAGTGCCTCACAGAACACTGAAGCTTTCTTT